This T cell receptor (beta chain) was captured in a study of blood T cell repertoires in COVID-19. Per the germline V gene, CDR1 is LNHDA and CDR2 is SQIVND (reference sequence). This CDR3 region has 15 residues. The V and J ends lost 5 bases and 7 bases respectively, with 18 bases between them. Generated by immunoSEQ multiplex PCR, the TCRdb table keeps only in-frame clones and is missing some. Seen here are 300,000 or so clones, 70% to 90% observed once, and the top ten hold under 8%. This sequence was found in a woman aged 25 to 39 who had recovered from COVID-19. Sequenced sample: peripheral blood. The chain links TRBV19 to TRBJ2-1; tentatively, D is TRBD1 (6 bases). CDR3 in amino acids: CASSYFRGSRNEQFF. The CDR3 coding sequence is TGTGCCAGTAGTTATTTCAGGGGAAGTCGGAATGAGCAGTTCTTC.